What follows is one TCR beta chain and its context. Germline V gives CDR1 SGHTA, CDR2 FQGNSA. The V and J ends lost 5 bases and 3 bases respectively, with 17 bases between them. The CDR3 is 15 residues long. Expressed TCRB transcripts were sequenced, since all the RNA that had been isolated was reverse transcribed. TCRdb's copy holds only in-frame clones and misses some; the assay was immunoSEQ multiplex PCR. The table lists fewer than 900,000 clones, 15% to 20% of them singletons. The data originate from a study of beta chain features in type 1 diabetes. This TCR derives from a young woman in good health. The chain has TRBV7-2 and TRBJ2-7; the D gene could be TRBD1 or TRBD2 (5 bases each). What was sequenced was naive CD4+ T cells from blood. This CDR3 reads CASSPHGAVVYEQYF. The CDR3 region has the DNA TGTGCCAGCAGCCCTCACGGGGCGGTGGTCTACGAGCAGTACTTC.